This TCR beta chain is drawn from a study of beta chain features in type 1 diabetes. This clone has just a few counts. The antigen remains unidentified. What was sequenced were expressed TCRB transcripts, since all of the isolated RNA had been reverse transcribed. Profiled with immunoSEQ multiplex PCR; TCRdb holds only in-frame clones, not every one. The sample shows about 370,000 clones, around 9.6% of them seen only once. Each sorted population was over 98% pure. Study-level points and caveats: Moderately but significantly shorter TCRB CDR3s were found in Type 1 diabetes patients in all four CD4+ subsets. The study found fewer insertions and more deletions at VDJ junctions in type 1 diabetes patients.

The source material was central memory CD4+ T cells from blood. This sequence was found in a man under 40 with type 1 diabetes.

The DNA of the CDR3 is TGTGCCAGCAGTCTCGGGCCAGAAGAAAAACTGTTTTTT. It translates to CASSLGPEEKLFF. This chain links TRBV28 with TRBJ1-4; no reliable D call. This CDR3 contains 13 residues. CDR1 is MDHEN and CDR2 is SYDVKM in the germline V gene. V was shortened by 5 bases and J by 8 bases, with 12 bases between the two germline ends. The variable domain in full, completed from reference TRBV28 and TRBJ1-4, reads DVKVTQSSRYLVKRTGEKVFLECVQDMDHENMFWYRQDPGLGLRLIYFSYDVKMKEKGDIPEGYSVSREKKERFSLILESASTNQTSMYLCASSLGPEEKLFFGSGTQLSVL.